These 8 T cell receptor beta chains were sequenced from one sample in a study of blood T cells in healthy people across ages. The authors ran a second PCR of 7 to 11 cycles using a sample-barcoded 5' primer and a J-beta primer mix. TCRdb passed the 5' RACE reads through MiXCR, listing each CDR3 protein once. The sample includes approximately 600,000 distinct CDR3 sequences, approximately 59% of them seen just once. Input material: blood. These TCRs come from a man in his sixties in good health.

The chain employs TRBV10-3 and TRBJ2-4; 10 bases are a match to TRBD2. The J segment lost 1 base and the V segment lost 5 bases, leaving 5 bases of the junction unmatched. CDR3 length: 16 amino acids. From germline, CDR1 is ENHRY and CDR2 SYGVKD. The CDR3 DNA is TGTGCCATCAGTCCCCTAGCGGGGGCCGCCAAAAACATTCAGTACTTC. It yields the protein CAISPLAGAAKNIQYF.

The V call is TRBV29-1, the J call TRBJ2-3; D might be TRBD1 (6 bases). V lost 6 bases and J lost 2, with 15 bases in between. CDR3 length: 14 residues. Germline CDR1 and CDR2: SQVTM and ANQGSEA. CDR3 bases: TGCAGCGTCTCCCTCACAGGGAACACAGATACGCAGTATTTT. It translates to CSVSLTGNTDTQYF.

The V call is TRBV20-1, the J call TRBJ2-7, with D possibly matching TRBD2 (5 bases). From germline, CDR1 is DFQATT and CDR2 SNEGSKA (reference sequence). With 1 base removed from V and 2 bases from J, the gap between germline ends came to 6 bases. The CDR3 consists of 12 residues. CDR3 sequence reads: CSARGGAYEQYF. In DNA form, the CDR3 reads TGCAGTGCTAGAGGGGGAGCCTACGAGCAGTACTTC.

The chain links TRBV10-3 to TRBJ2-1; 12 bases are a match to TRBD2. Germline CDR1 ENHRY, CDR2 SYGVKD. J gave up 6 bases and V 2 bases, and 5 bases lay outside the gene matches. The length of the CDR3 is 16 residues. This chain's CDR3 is CAISEPTSGGTNEQFF. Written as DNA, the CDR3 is TGTGCCATCAGTGAGCCGACTAGCGGGGGCACCAATGAGCAGTTCTTC.

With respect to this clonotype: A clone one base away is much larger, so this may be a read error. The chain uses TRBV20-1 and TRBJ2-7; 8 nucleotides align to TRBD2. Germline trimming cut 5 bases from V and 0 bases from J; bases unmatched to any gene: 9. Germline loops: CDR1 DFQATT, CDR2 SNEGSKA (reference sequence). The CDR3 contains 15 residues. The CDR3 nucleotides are TGCAGTGCTGGGAGGTGGCGGGGGGACTCCTACGAGCAGTACTTC. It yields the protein CSAGRWRGDSYEQYF.

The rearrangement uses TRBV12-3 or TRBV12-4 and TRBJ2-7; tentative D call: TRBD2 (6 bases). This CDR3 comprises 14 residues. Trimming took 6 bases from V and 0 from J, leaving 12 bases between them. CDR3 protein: CASRKDGSSYEQYF. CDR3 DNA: TGTGCCAGCAGGAAGGACGGGAGCTCCTACGAGCAGTACTTC.

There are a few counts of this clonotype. In nucleotides, the CDR3 is TGTGCCATCGGAGACAGGGAGGGATCCCGGGCCCTTCAAGAGACCCAGTACTTC. Encoded protein: CAIGDREGSRALQETQYF. This chain connects TRBV10-3 to TRBJ2-5; the D call may be TRBD1 or TRBD2 (7 bases each). The CDR3 has 18 residues. CDR1 and CDR2 (germline): ENHRY, SYGVKD. V was shortened by 8 bases and J by 2 bases, with 27 bases between the two germline ends.

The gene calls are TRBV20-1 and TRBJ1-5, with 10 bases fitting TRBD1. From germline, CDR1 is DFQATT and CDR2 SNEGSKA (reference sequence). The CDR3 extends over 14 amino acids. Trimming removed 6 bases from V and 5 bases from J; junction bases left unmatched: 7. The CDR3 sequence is CSAQTGGPYQPQHF. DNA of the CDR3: TGCAGTGCGCAGACAGGGGGCCCCTATCAGCCCCAGCATTTT.